The table lists the clone carrying this T cell receptor (beta chain) with a few counts. The CDR3 runs 14 residues. Germline V CDR1 and CDR2: MNHEY, SVGAGI. V lost 8 bases and J 0 bases, leaving 11 bases between the germline ends. The sample comes from a study of blood T cell repertoires in COVID-19. Using immunoSEQ multiplex PCR, the repertoire was profiled, and TCRdb retains in-frame clones only, with some absent. The table shows about 320,000 clones, with roughly nine tenths occurring only once. Sequencing used PBMCs or T cells enriched from blood (not recorded which). The TCR was taken from a woman between 25 and 40 years old who had been exposed to COVID-19. The chain links TRBV6-5 to TRBJ1-3; no reliable D call. The DNA for the CDR3 is TGTGCCAGCCAAATATCTAGCTCTGGAAACACCATATATTTT. This sequence encodes CASQISSSGNTIYF.